These 23 T cell receptor beta chains share one sample of origin, sequenced in a study of shared clonotypes between healthy human individuals. The method was immunoSEQ multiplex PCR; TCRdb's version includes in-frame clones alone and lacks a portion of them. The sample holds 2 million to 2.5 million clones, 92% seen once. The sequenced sample consisted of naive CD4+ T cells from PBMCs. Stated subset: CD45RA+ positively selected. The source is a man aged 18-30 years in good health. Some clones in this sample may be carry-over from other donors' samples.

This clone is a singleton in its sample. The chain couples TRBV6-6 to TRBJ1-1; TRBD1 is a possible D gene (6 bases). Trimming took off 4 bases at V and 4 bases at J, with 19 bases between the two ends. This CDR3 is built from 16 residues. Germline CDR1 and CDR2: MNHNY and SVGAGI (reference sequence). The CDR3 protein is CASSSGAGRSGTEAFF. CDR3 DNA sequence: TGTGCCAGCAGTTCGGGGGCAGGGAGGTCGGGCACTGAAGCTTTCTTT.

The J gene is TRBJ2-1, the V gene TRBV11-2; D may correspond to TRBD1 or TRBD2 (5 bases each). Trimming took off 7 bases at V and 2 bases at J, with 12 bases between the two ends. Germline V gene lookup returns CDR1 SGHAT and CDR2 FQNNGV. The CDR3 extends over 14 amino acids. CDR3 bases: TGTGCCAGCATCCGGGACCACACCTACAATGAGCAGTTCTTC. Amino acid sequence: CASIRDHTYNEQFF.

This chain joins TRBV29-1 and TRBJ2-3; TRBD2 agrees at 7 bases. V shed 7 bases, J shed 0 bases, and the junction held 10 bases outside the gene matches. Germline CDR1 reads SQVTM; CDR2 reads ANQGSEA. This CDR3 spans 15 amino acids. The CDR3 DNA reads as TGCAGCGATCTAACCAGCGGGGCGAGCACAGATACGCAGTATTTT. Its translation is CSDLTSGASTDTQYF.

The V gene is TRBV2, the J gene TRBJ2-3; D gene unclear. This CDR3 has 12 residues. V gave up 3 bases and J gave up 6 bases, with 7 bases separating them. Germline assignment: CDR1 SNHLY and CDR2 FYNNEI. CDR3 sequence: CASSEYADTQYF. DNA for the CDR3: TGTGCCAGCAGTGAGTACGCGGATACGCAGTATTTT.

The J gene is TRBJ1-2, the V gene TRBV2; D might be TRBD1 (6 bases). V dropped 8 bases and J dropped 3 bases, with 16 bases sitting between them. This CDR3 has 14 residues. Germline V gene data show CDR1 as SNHLY and CDR2 as FYNNEI. The CDR3 reads CASQDSPYDYGYTF. The CDR3 DNA follows: TGTGCCAGCCAGGACAGCCCCTATGACTATGGCTACACCTTC.

The rearrangement links TRBV25-1 to TRBJ2-5; D assignment may be TRBD1 or TRBD2 (5 bases each). V gave up 3 bases and J gave up 5 bases, with 7 bases separating them. The CDR3 length is 12 residues. From germline, CDR1 is MGHDK and CDR2 SYGVNS. Written as DNA, the CDR3 is TGTGCCAGCAGTGATGAGGGGGAGACCCAGTACTTC. Its translation is CASSDEGETQYF.

This clone was seen a few times. The sample contains more than one DNA sequence encoding this CDR3. V is TRBV19 and J is TRBJ1-1, with D perhaps TRBD1 (5 bases). Germline CDR1 LNHDA, CDR2 SQIVND (reference sequence). The CDR3 runs 13 residues. V gave up 5 bases and J gave up 1 base, with 8 bases separating them. For the CDR3, the DNA is TGTGCCAGTAGTGGGGGATCGAACACTGAAGCTTTCTTT. Translation: CASSGGSNTEAFF.

The rearrangement links TRBV9 to TRBJ2-1, with D unclear. Trimming removed 0 bases at V and 3 bases at J, with 7 bases between. From germline, CDR1 is SGDLS and CDR2 YYNGEE. The CDR3 totals 14 residues. CDR3 protein: CASSVDSNYNEQFF. CDR3 nucleotide sequence: TGTGCCAGCAGCGTAGACAGCAACTACAATGAGCAGTTCTTC.

The chain uses TRBV7-3 and TRBJ2-2; D is unresolved. The germline V gene encodes CDR1 SGHTA and CDR2 FQGTGA. The CDR3 length is 15 residues. Between the trimmed V and J ends, which lost 5 bases and 4 bases, there was a span of 14 bases. CDR3 in amino acids: CASSPPATGTGELFF. The CDR3 DNA reads as TGTGCCAGCAGCCCACCGGCTACGGGCACCGGGGAGCTGTTTTTT. Combining the CDR3 with reference TRBV7-3 and TRBJ2-2 gives the whole variable domain GAGVSQTPSNKVTEKGKYVELRCDPISGHTALYWYRQSLGQGPEFLIYFQGTGAADDSGLPNDRFFAVRPEGSVSTLKIQRTERGDSAVYLCASSPPATGTGELFFGEGSRLTVL.

J is TRBJ2-3 and V is TRBV5-5; D may be TRBD1 or TRBD2 (5 bases each). This CDR3 has 16 residues. The germline V and J ends were trimmed by 2 bases and 2 bases, with 15 bases remaining between them. Germline assignment: CDR1 SGHKS and CDR2 YYEKEE (reference sequence). CDR3: CASSFYVGATTDTQYF. The CDR3 nucleotides are TGTGCCAGCAGCTTTTATGTCGGGGCAACCACAGATACGCAGTATTTT.

The chain uses TRBV30 and TRBJ2-7, with TRBD2 as a possible D gene (7 bases). Trimming cost V 5 bases and J 4 bases, with 18 bases left between them. The germline V gene encodes CDR1 GTSNPN and CDR2 SVGIG (reference sequence). The CDR3 contains 14 residues. The CDR3 sequence is CAWGPGGAGYEQYF. In DNA, the CDR3 is TGTGCCTGGGGGCCGGGGGGCGCAGGGTACGAGCAGTACTTC.

CDR3 coding DNA: TGTGCCAGTGCTGGGAGTCCAATGTCGCCCCAGCATTTT. This encodes CASAGSPMSPQHF. The V gene is TRBV19, the J gene TRBJ1-5; D is uncertain. This CDR3 has 13 amino acids. Germline CDR1 is LNHDA and CDR2 is SQIVND (reference sequence). Trimming left V 8 bases short and J 9 bases short, with 17 bases between.

This sequence joins TRBV7-3 and TRBJ2-2; no clear D gene. Germline CDR1 reads SGHTA; CDR2 reads FQGTGA. CDR3 length: 16 amino acids. Trimming stripped 5 bases from V and 6 bases from J, with 19 bases between. The CDR3 DNA reads as TGTGCCAGCAGCACGACCGGCCCAAGGGCGGCCGGGGAGCTGTTTTTT. Amino acid sequence: CASSTTGPRAAGELFF.

The chain carries TRBV29-1 and TRBJ1-2, with D uncertain. Germline CDR1 and CDR2: SQVTM and ANQGSEA. This CDR3 is 11 amino acids long. V was pared by 3 bases and J by 6 bases, with 8 bases between. For the CDR3, the DNA is TGCAGCGTTGATCCCTTGGATGGCTACACCTTC. Translated, it gives CSVDPLDGYTF.

The gene calls are TRBV27 and TRBJ2-5; tentative D call: TRBD2 (5 bases). With 6 bases removed from V and 7 bases from J, the gap between germline ends came to 21 bases. The CDR3 is 15 residues long. Germline assignment: CDR1 MNHEY and CDR2 SMNVEV (reference sequence). The CDR3 nucleotides are TGTGCCAGCAGACTATCAGGCGGGCCGACGGGGACCCAGTACTTC. Protein sequence: CASRLSGGPTGTQYF.

V usage is TRBV28 and J usage is TRBJ2-7, with TRBD2 matching over 7 bases. Trimming took 2 bases from V and 0 from J; bases not matched to a gene: 4. The CDR3 runs 15 residues. CDR1 and CDR2 (germline): MDHEN, SYDVKM. The CDR3 is CASSLASGSSYEQYF. CDR3 in DNA: TGTGCCAGCAGTTTAGCTAGCGGAAGCTCCTACGAGCAGTACTTC. Filled out from reference TRBV28 and TRBJ2-7, the complete variable domain reads DVKVTQSSRYLVKRTGEKVFLECVQDMDHENMFWYRQDPGLGLRLIYFSYDVKMKEKGDIPEGYSVSREKKERFSLILESASTNQTSMYLCASSLASGSSYEQYFGPGTRLTVT.

In DNA form, the CDR3 reads TGTGCTAGTGGTTTAGACAGGGGGCCCCAGTATTTT. Encoded protein: CASGLDRGPQYF. This sequence joins TRBV12-5 and TRBJ2-3; 10 nucleotides agree with TRBD1. This CDR3 contains 12 residues. Germline V gene lookup returns CDR1 LGHNT and CDR2 FRNRAP. Trimming removed 3 bases from V and 12 bases from J; junction bases left unmatched: 3.

The J gene is TRBJ1-2, the V gene TRBV9, with 8 bases that match TRBD1. Germline V gene data show CDR1 as SGDLS and CDR2 as YYNGEE. The CDR3 runs 15 residues. V lost 4 bases, J lost 3 bases, and 8 bases stayed unmatched. CDR3: CASSIQGGNYYGYTF. In nucleotides, the CDR3 is TGTGCCAGCAGCATACAGGGGGGGAACTACTATGGCTACACCTTC.

CDR3 DNA sequence: TGTGCCAGCAGTGAACAACCCGTGGGTGGCTCCTACGAGCAGTACTTC. Encoded protein: CASSEQPVGGSYEQYF. The chain uses TRBV6-1 and TRBJ2-7; the D is unclear. Germline V gives CDR1 MNHNS, CDR2 SASEGT. CDR3 length equals 16 residues. V dropped 2 bases and J dropped 0 bases, with 14 bases sitting between them.

This clone has a single count. This sequence joins TRBV11-2 and TRBJ1-3; D is perhaps TRBD1 (6 bases). V lost 2 bases, J lost 10 bases, and 18 bases lay in between. The CDR3 has 15 residues. Germline values: CDR1 SGHAT, CDR2 FQNNGV. CDR3: CASSLQLPDQGTIYF. CDR3 DNA: TGTGCCAGCAGCTTACAGCTCCCTGACCAGGGGACCATATATTTT.

This chain connects TRBV7-9 to TRBJ2-2; 11 positions match TRBD2. Germline V gene sequence: CDR1 SEHNR, CDR2 FQNEAQ (reference sequence). Unmatched junction bases numbered 7, after V lost 1 base and J lost 0 bases. This CDR3 is 19 amino acids long. CDR3 coding DNA: TGTGCCAGCAGCTTAGGGGCTAGCGGGAGGCCTGCGAACACCGGGGAGCTGTTTTTT. Its protein is CASSLGASGRPANTGELFF.

This chain links TRBV11-2 with TRBJ1-2, with D possibly TRBD1 on 6 matching bases. CDR1 and CDR2 from the germline V gene are SGHAT and FQNNGV. The V end was cut by 2 bases, the J end by 3 bases, with 13 bases between. There are 15 residues in the CDR3. The CDR3 region has the DNA TGTGCCAGCAGCTTACTAGGGGGGAGAGACTATGGCTACACCTTC. The encoded protein is CASSLLGGRDYGYTF.

The V gene is TRBV28, the J gene TRBJ1-4; tentatively, D is TRBD1 (5 bases). Trimming removed 5 bases at V and 5 bases at J, with 12 bases between. Germline V gene lookup returns CDR1 MDHEN and CDR2 SYDVKM. CDR3 length equals 14 residues. The CDR3 sequence: CASSAPGFNEKLFF. CDR3 in DNA: TGTGCCAGCAGTGCCCCAGGGTTCAATGAAAAACTGTTTTTT.